This T cell receptor beta chain stems from a study of cytomegalovirus exposure and HLA in healthy donors. Study findings and constraints: In an earlier analysis, productive rearrangement rates for most beta V segments clustered near 90% or 30%. Later, TCR association rates were found to vary by HLA locus, highest for DRB1 and lowest for HLA-C. Common viral pathogens (according to a later analysis) appeared linked to several of the most significant clusters. Relative to equally common others, HLA-associated TCR beta chains showed greater clonal expansion in a later analysis.

On this clone itself: Its antigen is still unknown.

The PCR used 60 Vbeta and 13 Jbeta primers. Method: immunoSEQ multiplex PCR; TCRdb's copy keeps in-frame clones and lacks some. The data hold 100,000 to 130,000 clones, with around 85% observed a single time. This TCR came from a young man in good health and CMV-seronegative. The specimen was PBMCs.

The CDR3 loop reads CASSFPDRIPHSGANVLTF. CDR3 bases: TGTGCCAGCAGTTTTCCCGACAGAATCCCACACTCTGGGGCCAACGTCCTGACTTTC. The V and J genes are TRBV28 and TRBJ2-6; D is possibly TRBD1 (5 bases). This CDR3 comprises 19 residues. Deletions cut 3 bases from V and 0 bases from J, with 18 bases between. Per the germline V gene, CDR1 is MDHEN and CDR2 is SYDVKM.